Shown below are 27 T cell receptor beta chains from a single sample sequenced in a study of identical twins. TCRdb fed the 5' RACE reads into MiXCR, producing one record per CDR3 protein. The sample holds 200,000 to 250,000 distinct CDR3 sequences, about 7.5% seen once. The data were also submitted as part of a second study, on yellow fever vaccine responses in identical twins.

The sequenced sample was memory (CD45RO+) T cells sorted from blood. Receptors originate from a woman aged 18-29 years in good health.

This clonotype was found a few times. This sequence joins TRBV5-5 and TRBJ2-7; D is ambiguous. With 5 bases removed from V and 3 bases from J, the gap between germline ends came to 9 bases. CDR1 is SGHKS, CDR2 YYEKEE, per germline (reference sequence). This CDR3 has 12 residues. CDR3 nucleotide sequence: TGTGCCAGCAGTCGGGTCAGCTACGAGCAGTACTTC. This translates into CASSRVSYEQYF.

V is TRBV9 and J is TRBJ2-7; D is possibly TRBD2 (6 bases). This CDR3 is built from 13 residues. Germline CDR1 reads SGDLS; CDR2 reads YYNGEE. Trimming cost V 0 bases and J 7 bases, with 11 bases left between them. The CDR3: CASSVETRGEQYF. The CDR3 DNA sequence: TGTGCCAGCAGCGTAGAGACCCGGGGGGAGCAGTACTTC.

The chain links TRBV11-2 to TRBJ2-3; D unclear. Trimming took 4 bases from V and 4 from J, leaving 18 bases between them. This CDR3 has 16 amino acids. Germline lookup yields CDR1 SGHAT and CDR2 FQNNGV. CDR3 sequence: CASSYGRASLADTQYF. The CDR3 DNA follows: TGTGCCAGCAGCTACGGCCGGGCCTCACTGGCAGATACGCAGTATTTT.

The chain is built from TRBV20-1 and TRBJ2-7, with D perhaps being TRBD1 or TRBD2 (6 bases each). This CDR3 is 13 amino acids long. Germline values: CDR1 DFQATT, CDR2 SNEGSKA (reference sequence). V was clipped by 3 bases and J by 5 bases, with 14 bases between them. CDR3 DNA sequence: TGCAGTGCTAGGAGGGGGGCAGTGGACGAGCAGTACTTC. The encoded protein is CSARRGAVDEQYF.

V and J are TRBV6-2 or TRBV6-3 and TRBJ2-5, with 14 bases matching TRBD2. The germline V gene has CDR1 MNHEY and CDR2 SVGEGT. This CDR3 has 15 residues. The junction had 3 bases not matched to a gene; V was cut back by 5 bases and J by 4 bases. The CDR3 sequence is CASSKGLAGAETQYF. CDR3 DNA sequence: TGTGCCAGCAGTAAGGGACTAGCGGGAGCAGAGACCCAGTACTTC.

CDR3 loop: CASSLAGSRGTDTQYF. Written as DNA, the CDR3 is TGTGCCAGCAGCTTAGCGGGTAGTAGAGGCACAGATACGCAGTATTTT. The chain combines TRBV7-2 with TRBJ2-3, with D unresolved. The CDR3 runs 16 residues. From germline, CDR1 is SGHTA and CDR2 FQGNSA. V was clipped by 0 bases and J by 1 base, with 11 bases between them.

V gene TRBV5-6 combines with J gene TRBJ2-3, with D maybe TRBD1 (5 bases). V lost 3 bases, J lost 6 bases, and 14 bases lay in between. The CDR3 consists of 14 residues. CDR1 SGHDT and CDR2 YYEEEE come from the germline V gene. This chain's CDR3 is CASSWSGLVDTQYF. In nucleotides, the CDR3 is TGTGCCAGCAGCTGGTCAGGGTTGGTGGATACGCAGTATTTT.

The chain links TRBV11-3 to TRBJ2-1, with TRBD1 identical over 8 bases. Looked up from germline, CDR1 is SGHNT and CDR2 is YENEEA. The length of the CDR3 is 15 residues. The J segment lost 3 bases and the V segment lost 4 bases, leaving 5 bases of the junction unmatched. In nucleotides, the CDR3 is TGTGCCAGCAGCTCGACAGGGGACCTCTACAATGAGCAGTTCTTC. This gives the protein CASSSTGDLYNEQFF.

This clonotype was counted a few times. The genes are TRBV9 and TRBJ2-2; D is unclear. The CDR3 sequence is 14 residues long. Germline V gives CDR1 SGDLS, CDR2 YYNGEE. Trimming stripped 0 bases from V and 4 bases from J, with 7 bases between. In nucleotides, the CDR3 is TGTGCCAGCAGCGTAGATCCGGCCACCGGGGAGCTGTTTTTT. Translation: CASSVDPATGELFF.

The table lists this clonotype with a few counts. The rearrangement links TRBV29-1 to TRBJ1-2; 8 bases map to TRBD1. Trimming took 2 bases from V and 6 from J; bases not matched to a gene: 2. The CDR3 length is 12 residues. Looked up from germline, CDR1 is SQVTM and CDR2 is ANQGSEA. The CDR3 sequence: CSVEPGGHGYTF. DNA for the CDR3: TGCAGCGTTGAACCAGGGGGCCATGGCTACACCTTC.

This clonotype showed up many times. The CDR3 bases are TGCAGCGTCTTTCCTAGGGGAGAGCGGGAGACCCAGTACTTC. This encodes CSVFPRGERETQYF. The chain carries TRBV29-1 and TRBJ2-5, with D possibly called TRBD1 or TRBD2 (5 bases each). This CDR3 region has 14 residues. Trimming removed 6 bases from V and 5 bases from J, with 19 bases in between. Germline assignment: CDR1 SQVTM and CDR2 ANQGSEA. Full variable domain (missing parts from reference TRBV29-1 and TRBJ2-5): SAVISQKPSRDICQRGTSLTIQCQVDSQVTMMFWYRQQPGQSLTLIATANQGSEATYESGFVIDKFPISRPNLTFSTLTVSNMSPEDSSIYLCSVFPRGERETQYFGPGTRLLVL.

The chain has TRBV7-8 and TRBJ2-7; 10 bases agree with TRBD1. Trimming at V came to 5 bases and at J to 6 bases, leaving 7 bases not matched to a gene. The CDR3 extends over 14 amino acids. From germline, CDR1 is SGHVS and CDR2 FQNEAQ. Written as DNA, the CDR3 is TGTGCCAGCAGCAGGCCCGGGACAGGGGCCGAGCAGTACTTC. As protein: CASSRPGTGAEQYF.

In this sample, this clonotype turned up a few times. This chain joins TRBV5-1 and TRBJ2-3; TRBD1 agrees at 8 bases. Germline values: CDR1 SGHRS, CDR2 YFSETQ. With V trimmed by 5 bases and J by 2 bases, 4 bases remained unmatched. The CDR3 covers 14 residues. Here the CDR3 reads CASRKTGDTDTQYF. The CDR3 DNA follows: TGCGCCAGCAGGAAGACAGGGGACACAGATACGCAGTATTTT.

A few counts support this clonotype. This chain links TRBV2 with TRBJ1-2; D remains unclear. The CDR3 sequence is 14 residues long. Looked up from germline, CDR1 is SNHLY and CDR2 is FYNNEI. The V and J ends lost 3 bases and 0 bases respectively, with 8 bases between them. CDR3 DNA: TGTGCCAGCAGTGATCGGGGAACTAACTATGGCTACACCTTC. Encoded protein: CASSDRGTNYGYTF.

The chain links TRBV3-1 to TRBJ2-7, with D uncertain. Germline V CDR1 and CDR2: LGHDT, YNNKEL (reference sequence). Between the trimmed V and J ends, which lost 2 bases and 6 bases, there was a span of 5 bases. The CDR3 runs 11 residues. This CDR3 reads CASSQSAEQYF. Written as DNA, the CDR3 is TGTGCCAGCAGCCAAAGTGCCGAGCAGTACTTC.

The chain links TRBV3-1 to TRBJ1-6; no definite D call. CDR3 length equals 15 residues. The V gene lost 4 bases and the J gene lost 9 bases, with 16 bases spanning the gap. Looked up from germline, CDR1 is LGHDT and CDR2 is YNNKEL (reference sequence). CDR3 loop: CASSPMIKSGSPLHF. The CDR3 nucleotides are TGTGCCAGCAGCCCGATGATTAAGTCGGGTTCACCCCTCCACTTT.

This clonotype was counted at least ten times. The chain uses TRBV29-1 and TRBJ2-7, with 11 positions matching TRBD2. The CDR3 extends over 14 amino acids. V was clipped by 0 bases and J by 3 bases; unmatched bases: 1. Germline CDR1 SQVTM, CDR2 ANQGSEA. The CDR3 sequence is CSVEETSGVYEQYF. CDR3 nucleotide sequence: TGCAGCGTTGAAGAGACTAGCGGGGTCTACGAGCAGTACTTC.

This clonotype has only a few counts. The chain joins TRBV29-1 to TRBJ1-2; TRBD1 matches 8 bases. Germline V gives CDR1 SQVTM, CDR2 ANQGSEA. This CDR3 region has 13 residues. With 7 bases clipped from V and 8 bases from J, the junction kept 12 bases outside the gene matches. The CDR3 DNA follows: TGCAGCGGTGGGGACAGGAGTATGTCGGGCTACACCTTC. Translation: CSGGDRSMSGYTF.

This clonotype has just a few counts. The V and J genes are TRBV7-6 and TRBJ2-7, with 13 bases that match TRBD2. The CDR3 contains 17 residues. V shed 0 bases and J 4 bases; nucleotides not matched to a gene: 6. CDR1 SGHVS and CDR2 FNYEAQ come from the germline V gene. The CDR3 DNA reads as TGTGCCAGCAGCTTAGCGGGGGGGACTAGCGGGGAGTACGAGCAGTACTTC. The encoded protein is CASSLAGGTSGEYEQYF.

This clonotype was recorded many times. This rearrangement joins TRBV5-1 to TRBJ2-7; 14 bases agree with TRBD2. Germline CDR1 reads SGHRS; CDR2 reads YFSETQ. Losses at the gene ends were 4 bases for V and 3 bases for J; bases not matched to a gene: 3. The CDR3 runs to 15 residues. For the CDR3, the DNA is TGCGCCAGCAGCCCGGGACTAGCGGGAGACTACGAGCAGTACTTC. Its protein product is CASSPGLAGDYEQYF.

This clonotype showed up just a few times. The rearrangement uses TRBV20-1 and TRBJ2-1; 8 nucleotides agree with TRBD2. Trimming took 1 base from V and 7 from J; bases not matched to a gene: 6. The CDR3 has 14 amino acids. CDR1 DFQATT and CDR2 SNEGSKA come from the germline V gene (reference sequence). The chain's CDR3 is CSARVGGAGNEQFF. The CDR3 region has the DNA TGCAGTGCTAGAGTCGGGGGGGCGGGGAATGAGCAGTTCTTC.

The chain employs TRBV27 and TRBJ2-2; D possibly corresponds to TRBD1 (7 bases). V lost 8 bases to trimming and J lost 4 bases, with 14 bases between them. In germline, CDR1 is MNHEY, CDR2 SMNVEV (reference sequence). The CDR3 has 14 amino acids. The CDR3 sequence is CASGPGGFTGELFF. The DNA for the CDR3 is TGTGCCAGCGGACCAGGGGGGTTCACCGGGGAGCTGTTTTTT.

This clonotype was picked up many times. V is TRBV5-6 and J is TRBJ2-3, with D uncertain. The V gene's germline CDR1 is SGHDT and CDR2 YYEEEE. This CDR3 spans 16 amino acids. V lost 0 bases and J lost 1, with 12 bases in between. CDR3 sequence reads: CASSLAGFGGTDTQYF. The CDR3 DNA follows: TGTGCCAGCAGCTTGGCTGGTTTCGGCGGCACAGATACGCAGTATTTT.

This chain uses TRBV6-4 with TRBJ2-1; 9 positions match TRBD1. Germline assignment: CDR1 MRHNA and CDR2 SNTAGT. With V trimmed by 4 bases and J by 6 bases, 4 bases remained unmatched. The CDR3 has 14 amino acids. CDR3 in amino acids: CASSAGTGSNEQFF. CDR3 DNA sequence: TGTGCCAGCAGTGCCGGGACAGGGTCCAATGAGCAGTTCTTC.

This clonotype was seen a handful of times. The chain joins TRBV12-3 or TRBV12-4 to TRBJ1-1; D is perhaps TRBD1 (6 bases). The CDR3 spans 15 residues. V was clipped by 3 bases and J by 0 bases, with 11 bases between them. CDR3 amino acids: CASSFSDRLNTEAFF. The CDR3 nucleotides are TGTGCCAGCAGTTTTTCGGACAGATTGAACACTGAAGCTTTCTTT.

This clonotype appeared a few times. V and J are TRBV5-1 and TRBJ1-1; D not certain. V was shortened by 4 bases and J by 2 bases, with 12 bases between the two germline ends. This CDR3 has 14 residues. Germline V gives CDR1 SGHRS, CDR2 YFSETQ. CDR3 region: CASSTMNPNTEAFF. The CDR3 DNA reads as TGCGCCAGCAGCACAATGAACCCAAACACTGAAGCTTTCTTT.

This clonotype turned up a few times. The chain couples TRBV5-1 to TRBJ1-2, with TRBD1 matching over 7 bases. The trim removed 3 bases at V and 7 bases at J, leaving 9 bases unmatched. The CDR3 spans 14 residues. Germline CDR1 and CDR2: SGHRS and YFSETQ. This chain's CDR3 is CASSWGQPETGYTF. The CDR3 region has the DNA TGCGCCAGCAGCTGGGGACAGCCGGAGACTGGCTACACCTTC.